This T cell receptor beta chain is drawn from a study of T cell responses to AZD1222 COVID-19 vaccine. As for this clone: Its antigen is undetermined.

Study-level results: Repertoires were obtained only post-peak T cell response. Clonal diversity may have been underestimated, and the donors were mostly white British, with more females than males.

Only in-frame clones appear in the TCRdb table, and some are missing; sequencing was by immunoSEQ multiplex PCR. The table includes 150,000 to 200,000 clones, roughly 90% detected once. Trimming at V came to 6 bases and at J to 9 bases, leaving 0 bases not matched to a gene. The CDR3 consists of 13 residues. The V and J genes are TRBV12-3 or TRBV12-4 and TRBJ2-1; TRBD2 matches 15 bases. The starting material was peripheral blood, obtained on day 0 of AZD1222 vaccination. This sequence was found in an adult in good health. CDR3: CASRGLAGGEQFF. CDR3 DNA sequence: TGTGCCAGCAGGGGACTAGCGGGGGGTGAGCAGTTCTTC.